The sequence of this TCR beta chain was determined in a study of technical replicates of blood from a few donors. CDR3 length: 14 amino acids. V was clipped by 8 bases and J by 4 bases; unmatched bases: 6. CDR1 and CDR2 from the germline V gene are ENHRY and SYGVKD. Assay used: immunoSEQ multiplex PCR; TCRdb lists only in-frame clones, some missing. Among roughly 57,000 clones listed, nearly 95% were seen once. This rearrangement joins TRBV10-3 to TRBJ2-7; 12 bases match TRBD2. Sequencing input: PBMCs. The TCR comes from a human donor in good health. Some clones in this sample may be carry-over from other donors' samples. The CDR3 region has the DNA TGTGCCATCCAGTCGACTAGCGGGAGTTACGAGCAGTACTTC. Translated, it gives CAIQSTSGSYEQYF.